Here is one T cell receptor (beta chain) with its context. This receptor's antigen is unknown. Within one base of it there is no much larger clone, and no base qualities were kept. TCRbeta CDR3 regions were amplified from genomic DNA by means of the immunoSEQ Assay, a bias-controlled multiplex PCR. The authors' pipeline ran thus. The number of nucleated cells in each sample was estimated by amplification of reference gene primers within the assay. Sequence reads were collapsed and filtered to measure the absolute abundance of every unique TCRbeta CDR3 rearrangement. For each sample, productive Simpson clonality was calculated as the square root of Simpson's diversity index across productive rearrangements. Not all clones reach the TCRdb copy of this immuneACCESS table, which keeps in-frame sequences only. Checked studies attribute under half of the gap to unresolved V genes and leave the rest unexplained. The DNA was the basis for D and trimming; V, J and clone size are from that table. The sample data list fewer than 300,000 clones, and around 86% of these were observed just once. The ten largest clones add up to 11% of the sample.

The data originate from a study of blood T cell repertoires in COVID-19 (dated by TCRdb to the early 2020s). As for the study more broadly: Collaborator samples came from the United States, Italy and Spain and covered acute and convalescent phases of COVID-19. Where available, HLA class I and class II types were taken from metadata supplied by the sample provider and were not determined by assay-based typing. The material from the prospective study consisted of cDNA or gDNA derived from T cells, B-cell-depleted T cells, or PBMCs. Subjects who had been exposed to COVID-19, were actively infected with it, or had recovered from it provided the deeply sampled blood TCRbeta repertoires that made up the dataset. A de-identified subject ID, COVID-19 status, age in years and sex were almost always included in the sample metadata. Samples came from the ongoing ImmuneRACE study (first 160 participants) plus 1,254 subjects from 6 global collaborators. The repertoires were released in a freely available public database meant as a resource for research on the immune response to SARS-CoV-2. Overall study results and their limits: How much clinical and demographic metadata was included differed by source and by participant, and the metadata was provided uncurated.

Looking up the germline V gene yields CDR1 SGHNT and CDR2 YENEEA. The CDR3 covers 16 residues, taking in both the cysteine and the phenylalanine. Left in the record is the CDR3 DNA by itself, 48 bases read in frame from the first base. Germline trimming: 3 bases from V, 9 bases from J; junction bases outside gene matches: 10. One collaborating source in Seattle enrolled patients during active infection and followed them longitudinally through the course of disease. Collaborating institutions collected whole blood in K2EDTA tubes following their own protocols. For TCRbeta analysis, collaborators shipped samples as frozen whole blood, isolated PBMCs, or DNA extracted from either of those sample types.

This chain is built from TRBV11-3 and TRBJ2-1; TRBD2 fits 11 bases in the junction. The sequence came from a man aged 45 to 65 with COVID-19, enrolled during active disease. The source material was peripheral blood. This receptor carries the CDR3 CASSLGTSGRGSEQFF. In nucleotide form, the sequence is TGTGCCAGCAGCTTGGGGACTAGCGGAAGAGGGAGTGAGCAGTTCTTC.